This record concerns one T cell receptor beta chain sequence. Only in-frame clones appear in the TCRdb table, and some are missing; sequencing was by immunoSEQ multiplex PCR. In the table there are about 310,000 clones, around 91% of which are singletons. Self-reported history from a screening survey and questionnaire set each donor's cohort. This specimen comes from a study of blood T cell repertoires in COVID-19. Overall study: Samples taken during acute and convalescent COVID-19 were collected in the United States, Italy and Spain. PBMCs, B-cell-depleted T cells, or T cells were the source of the cDNA or gDNA that made up the material.

V lost 2 bases, J lost 4 bases, and 4 bases stayed unmatched. This CDR3 is 15 amino acids long. Germline V CDR1 and CDR2: MDHEN, SYDVKM. The rearrangement uses TRBV28 and TRBJ2-1, with 8 bases aligning to TRBD2. The source material was PBMCs or T cells enriched from blood (not recorded which). The sequence was collected from a woman aged 40 to 55 who had recovered from COVID-19. The CDR3 sequence is CASSLSSGVYNEQFF. The CDR3 region has the DNA TGTGCCAGCAGTTTAAGTAGCGGGGTATACAATGAGCAGTTCTTC.